The 16 T cell receptor beta chains below all came from one sample that was sequenced in a study of blood T cell repertoires in COVID-19. Sequenced by immunoSEQ multiplex PCR; TCRdb stores in-frame clones only, minus some. Among approximately 440,000 clones listed, around 89% were seen once. Sequenced sample: peripheral blood. The receptors originated from a woman in her forties or fifties with COVID-19, enrolled during active disease.

The chain uses TRBV27 and TRBJ1-2, with TRBD1 identical over 9 bases. CDR3 length: 13 amino acids. The germline V gene has CDR1 MNHEY and CDR2 SMNVEV (reference sequence). The ends lost 5 bases at V and 8 bases at J; junction bases unmatched: 6. This chain's CDR3 is CASSPGQGQGYTF. The CDR3 bases are TGTGCCAGCAGTCCGGGACAGGGTCAAGGCTACACCTTC.

CDR3: CASAGGENYSNQPQHF. DNA for the CDR3: TGTGCCAGCGCCGGAGGCGAAAACTATAGCAATCAGCCCCAGCATTTT. This chain links TRBV6-6 with TRBJ1-5; D gene unclear. Germline V gene lookup returns CDR1 MNHNY and CDR2 SVGAGI (reference sequence). Trimming stripped 8 bases from V and 0 bases from J, with 17 bases between. CDR3 length equals 16 residues.

The table lists this clone with a count of one. Other DNA sequences in the same sample also yield this CDR3. The chain joins TRBV20-1 to TRBJ1-1; no reliable D call. The V gene's germline CDR1 is DFQATT and CDR2 SNEGSKA (reference sequence). Trimming stripped 1 base from V and 5 bases from J, with 5 bases between. This CDR3 contains 11 residues. The CDR3 reads CSARGGTEAFF. In nucleotides, the CDR3 is TGCAGTGCTAGAGGCGGAACTGAAGCTTTCTTT.

In its sample, this clone was seen once. The chain couples TRBV24-1 to TRBJ1-2, with D uncertain. This CDR3 has 16 residues. Looked up from germline, CDR1 is KGHDR and CDR2 is SFDVKD. Trimming cost V 4 bases and J 8 bases, with 22 bases left between them. CDR3 nucleotides: TGTGCCACCAGTGACCACCCTCGTGCGGGCGTCGGGGGCTACACCTTC. Its translation is CATSDHPRAGVGGYTF.

The CDR3 loop is CASSQGRRADTQYF. In DNA form, the CDR3 reads TGTGCCAGCAGCCAAGGGCGGAGGGCAGATACGCAGTATTTT. The genes are TRBV27 and TRBJ2-3, with a weak D call TRBD2 (6 bases). Between the trimmed V and J ends, which lost 6 bases and 4 bases, there was a span of 14 bases. CDR1 and CDR2 (germline): MNHEY, SMNVEV (reference sequence). The CDR3 length is 14 residues.

The chain joins TRBV5-6 to TRBJ1-1, with 8 bases lining up with TRBD1. This CDR3 region has 11 residues. With V trimmed by 4 bases and J by 8 bases, 1 base remained unmatched. Germline V gene data show CDR1 as SGHDT and CDR2 as YYEEEE. As DNA, the CDR3 is TGTGCCAGCAGCCGGGACAGGGAAGCTTTCTTT. Translation: CASSRDREAFF. Using reference TRBV5-6 and TRBJ1-1 for the parts outside the CDR3, the full variable domain is DAGVTQSPTHLIKTRGQQVTLRCSPKSGHDTVSWYQQALGQGPQFIFQYYEEEERQRGNFPDRFSGHQFPNYSSELNVNALLLGDSALYLCASSRDREAFFGQGTRLTVV.

V gene TRBV28 combines with J gene TRBJ1-2, with TRBD1 as a possible D gene (6 bases). From germline, CDR1 is MDHEN and CDR2 SYDVKM. The CDR3 extends over 13 amino acids. Between the trimmed V and J ends, which lost 4 bases and 5 bases, there was a span of 11 bases. In DNA, the CDR3 is TGTGCCAGCAGTTCCCGGGACACGTATGGCTACACCTTC. Protein: CASSSRDTYGYTF.

This clone was recorded once. The CDR3 region has the DNA TGTGCCAGCAACACGGGGGGAGTCGGGGAGCTGTTTTTT. Its protein is CASNTGGVGELFF. The gene calls are TRBV6-5 and TRBJ2-2, with TRBD2 identical over 7 bases. CDR3 length: 13 residues. Losses at the gene ends were 7 bases for V and 7 bases for J; bases not matched to a gene: 6. CDR1 and CDR2 (germline): MNHEY, SVGAGI.

The CDR3 nucleotides are TGTGCCAGCAGCTTCGCCGGGACAGAGAACACTGAAGCTTTCTTT. This gives the protein CASSFAGTENTEAFF. This chain links TRBV5-5 with TRBJ1-1; 7 bases agree with TRBD1. CDR3 length: 15 residues. Germline CDR1 reads SGHKS; CDR2 reads YYEKEE (reference sequence). V lost 2 bases, J lost 1 base, and 5 bases stayed unmatched. Variable domain in full (rest from reference TRBV5-5 and TRBJ1-1): DAGVTQSPTHLIKTRGQQVTLRCSPISGHKSVSWYQQVLGQGPQFIFQYYEKEERGRGNFPDRFSARQFPNYSSELNVNALLLGDSALYLCASSFAGTENTEAFFGQGTRLTVV.

This chain joins TRBV30 and TRBJ1-1; 7 nucleotides agree with TRBD1. The J segment lost 11 bases and the V segment lost 2 bases, leaving 8 bases of the junction unmatched. This CDR3 is 12 amino acids long. Germline CDR1 reads GTSNPN; CDR2 reads SVGIG (reference sequence). In DNA form, the CDR3 reads TGTGCCTGGAGTTCACTACAGGGGCGGGCTTTCTTT. It encodes CAWSSLQGRAFF.

The CDR3 sequence: CASSLQGAGNEQFF. CDR3 sequence (DNA): TGTGCCAGCAGCTTGCAGGGGGCAGGCAATGAGCAGTTCTTC. The chain recombines TRBV5-5 with TRBJ2-1, with 8 bases identical to TRBD1. The CDR3 is 14 residues long. Germline CDR1 is SGHKS and CDR2 is YYEKEE (reference sequence). V was clipped by 1 base and J by 6 bases; unmatched bases: 3. Using reference TRBV5-5 and TRBJ2-1 for the parts outside the CDR3, the full variable domain is DAGVTQSPTHLIKTRGQQVTLRCSPISGHKSVSWYQQVLGQGPQFIFQYYEKEERGRGNFPDRFSARQFPNYSSELNVNALLLGDSALYLCASSLQGAGNEQFFGPGTRLTVL.

The genes are TRBV3-1 (or the pseudogene TRBV3-2) and TRBJ2-1; TRBD2 matches 7 bases. The CDR3 totals 16 residues. Germline CDR1 is LGHDT and CDR2 is YNNKEL (reference sequence). The trim removed 6 bases at V and 0 bases at J, leaving 8 bases unmatched. CDR3 sequence reads: CASSRGGVSSYNEQFF. CDR3 nucleotides: TGTGCCAGCAGTCGGGGAGGGGTTAGCTCCTACAATGAGCAGTTCTTC.

This clone has just one count. This sequence joins TRBV6-1 and TRBJ1-1; D is possibly TRBD1 (6 bases). Deletions cut 2 bases from V and 3 bases from J, with 10 bases between. Germline V gives CDR1 MNHNS, CDR2 SASEGT. The CDR3 extends over 14 amino acids. This CDR3 is CASSELQGYTEAFF. CDR3 in DNA: TGTGCCAGCAGTGAACTACAGGGTTACACTGAAGCTTTCTTT.

The chain combines TRBV9 with TRBJ2-1; no clear D. The CDR3 contains 13 residues. Per the germline V gene, CDR1 is SGDLS and CDR2 is YYNGEE. V lost 3 bases and J lost 8, with 12 bases in between. Here the CDR3 reads CASSARFGDEQFF. The CDR3, as DNA: TGTGCCAGCAGCGCCCGATTTGGAGATGAGCAGTTCTTC. Full variable domain (remainder filled in from reference TRBV9 and TRBJ2-1): DSGVTQTPKHLITATGQRVTLRCSPRSGDLSVYWYQQSLDQGLQFLIQYYNGEERAKGNILERFSAQQFPDLHSELNLSSLELGDSALYFCASSARFGDEQFFGPGTRLTVL.

The chain's CDR3 is CASSLAGVGYGYTF. The CDR3 DNA is TGTGCCAGCAGCTTGGCAGGGGTCGGCTATGGCTACACCTTC. The chain combines TRBV5-6 with TRBJ1-2; D is possibly TRBD1 (6 bases). Germline assignment: CDR1 SGHDT and CDR2 YYEEEE. The CDR3 covers 14 residues. Trimming left V 0 bases short and J 4 bases short, with 10 bases between.

This chain links TRBV5-1 with TRBJ2-7; TRBD1 matches 7 bases. This CDR3 is built from 13 residues. In germline, CDR1 is SGHRS, CDR2 YFSETQ. The junction had 7 bases not matched to a gene; V was cut back by 3 bases and J by 7 bases. The DNA for the CDR3 is TGCGCCAGCAGCTATCGACAGGGTCAAGAGCAGTACTTC. Amino acids: CASSYRQGQEQYF.